The 14 T cell receptor beta chains in this list originate from one sample, sequenced in a study of T cells in Graves' hyperthyroidism and ophthalmopathy. TCR beta CDR3 sequences were amplified from RNA transcripts. A first-round RT-PCR of the TCR CDR3 used the HTBI primer set. TCRdb called the multiplex PCR reads again in MiXCR, with one record for every CDR3 protein. The sample shows around 690,000 distinct CDR3 sequences, roughly 20% of them seen only once. Sequencing was performed on blood. The source of these receptors is a man aged 25-40 years with Graves' ophthalmopathy.

This clonotype has a count of ten or more. The V and J genes are TRBV20-1 and TRBJ2-2, with TRBD2 matching over 10 bases. Germline loops: CDR1 DFQATT, CDR2 SNEGSKA (reference sequence). This CDR3 has 14 residues. CDR3 loop: CSARTSGNTGELFF. The CDR3 nucleotides read TGCAGCGCCCGGACTAGCGGGAACACCGGGGAGCTGTTTTTT.

This clonotype was seen ten or more times. The junction does not match germline at one end; this may be a read error. The chain carries TRBV5-1 and TRBJ1-5; TRBD1 matches at 10 bases. Germline CDR1 is SGHRS and CDR2 is YFSETQ. This CDR3 spans 14 amino acids. The CDR3 is CASSLGTGDQPQHF. The CDR3 DNA sequence: TGTGCCAGCAGTCTTGGGACAGGGGATCAGCCCCAGCATTTT.

Ten or more counts support this clonotype. This chain connects TRBV11-2 to TRBJ1-1; no clear D. Trimming removed 2 bases at V and 0 bases at J, with 7 bases between. Germline V gene data show CDR1 as SGHAT and CDR2 as FQNNGV. CDR3 size: 14 residues. CDR3 nucleotides: TGTGCCAGCAGCTTAACAGACCTGAACACTGAAGCTTTCTTT. It translates to CASSLTDLNTEAFF.

This clonotype was found many times. This rearrangement joins TRBV11-2 to TRBJ2-5, with D possibly being TRBD2 (5 bases). CDR1 is SGHAT and CDR2 is FQNNGV in the germline V gene. The CDR3 covers 15 residues. V was clipped by 1 base and J by 2 bases, with 11 bases between them. The CDR3 sequence: CASSLARVPQETQYF. In nucleotides, the CDR3 is TGTGCCAGCAGCTTAGCGAGGGTCCCTCAAGAGACCCAGTACTTC. Full variable domain (remainder filled in from reference TRBV11-2 and TRBJ2-5): EAGVAQSPRYKIIEKRQSVAFWCNPISGHATLYWYQQILGQGPKLLIQFQNNGVVDDSQLPKDRFSAERLKGVDSTLKIQPAKLEDSAVYLCASSLARVPQETQYFGPGTRLLVL.

This clonotype was found many times. The chain couples TRBV20-1 to TRBJ1-1, with D perhaps TRBD1 (5 bases). The V end lost 1 base, the J end lost 5 bases, and 14 bases lay between the germline ends. This CDR3 comprises 14 residues. Germline V gives CDR1 DFQATT, CDR2 SNEGSKA (reference sequence). The CDR3 spells CSARVGGTRTEAFF. The CDR3 bases are TGCAGTGCTAGAGTGGGGGGTACGAGGACTGAAGCTTTCTTT.

As for this clonotype: Compared with germline, one end of the junction differs, possibly owing to a read error. V usage is TRBV6-2 or TRBV6-3 and J usage is TRBJ2-1, with 7 bases aligning to TRBD2. The germline V gene encodes CDR1 MNHEY and CDR2 SVGEGT. This CDR3 is built from 14 residues. CDR3 protein: CASSFTSVDNERFF. CDR3 in DNA: TGTGCCAGCAGTTTTACTAGCGTCGACAATGAGCGGTTCTTC.

CDR3 sequence reads: CSARGTSGSFAQFF. The CDR3 DNA reads as TGCAGTGCTCGCGGGACTAGCGGGAGTTTCGCGCAGTTCTTC. This chain joins TRBV20-1 and TRBJ2-1; the match to TRBD2 covers 14 bases. Germline loops: CDR1 DFQATT, CDR2 SNEGSKA (reference sequence). The V gene end was trimmed by 5 bases and the J gene end by 12 bases; junction bases not matched to a gene: 9. The CDR3 runs 14 residues.

In its sample, this clonotype was seen many times. The genes are TRBV28 and TRBJ2-7; either TRBD1 or TRBD2 may supply D (6 bases each). Trimming cost V 4 bases and J 6 bases, with 22 bases left between them. There are 16 residues in the CDR3. Germline lookup yields CDR1 MDHEN and CDR2 SYDVKM. The CDR3 DNA follows: TGTGCCAGCAGTTCGGTTGGGGTGGGGGGCGCAGGCGAGCAGTACTTC. The encoded protein is CASSSVGVGGAGEQYF.

The CDR3 DNA reads TGTGCCAGCAGCGTAGGGGAGGGAGGGCCGGCTTACACCGGGGAGCTGTTTTTT. As protein: CASSVGEGGPAYTGELFF. The V gene is TRBV9, the J gene TRBJ2-2, with 7 bases aligning to TRBD2. V lost 0 bases to trimming and J lost 3 bases; unmatched junction nucleotides: 11. CDR1 and CDR2 (germline): SGDLS, YYNGEE. This CDR3 comprises 18 residues.

This clonotype was counted ten times or more. The chain employs TRBV11-1 and TRBJ2-3; D is perhaps TRBD2 (6 bases). The CDR3 has 16 amino acids. The germline V and J ends were trimmed by 2 bases and 6 bases, with 18 bases remaining between them. CDR1 is SGHAT, CDR2 FQDESV, per germline (reference sequence). The DNA of the CDR3 is TGTGCCAGCAGCTTAACCCGGGACTCCGGGAGTGATACGCAGTATTTT. As protein: CASSLTRDSGSDTQYF.

The V and J genes are TRBV3-1 and TRBJ2-2; 11 nucleotides agree with TRBD1. The CDR3 covers 16 residues. V trimming: 2 bases; J trimming: 9 bases; junction bases outside the gene matches: 8. Germline values: CDR1 LGHDT, CDR2 YNNKEL (reference sequence). The CDR3 sequence: CASSQRRDRGVRELFF. CDR3 coding DNA: TGTGCCAGCAGCCAACGTCGGGACAGGGGGGTCAGGGAGCTGTTTTTT.

The rearrangement uses TRBV5-1 and TRBJ2-1; D is possibly TRBD1 (5 bases). Trimming stripped 2 bases from V and 4 bases from J, with 13 bases between. The CDR3 has 15 amino acids. The germline V gene encodes CDR1 SGHRS and CDR2 YFSETQ. CDR3 in DNA: TGCGCCAGCAGCTTTGACAGCAACGATTACAATGAGCAGTTCTTC. This codes for CASSFDSNDYNEQFF. The variable domain in full, completed from reference TRBV5-1 and TRBJ2-1, reads KAGVTQTPRYLIKTRGQQVTLSCSPISGHRSVSWYQQTPGQGLQFLFEYFSETQRNKGNFPGRFSGRQFSNSRSEMNVSTLELGDSALYLCASSFDSNDYNEQFFGPGTRLTVL.

This clonotype was observed many times. The chain recombines TRBV2 with TRBJ2-1; no definite D call. Germline V gene lookup returns CDR1 SNHLY and CDR2 FYNNEI. The CDR3 extends over 12 amino acids. The V gene lost 8 bases and the J gene lost 7 bases, with 12 bases spanning the gap. CDR3 in DNA: TGTGCCAGCTACGGTCGGACGAATGAGCAGTTCTTC. Its protein product is CASYGRTNEQFF.

This clonotype has more than one count but fewer than ten. V is TRBV4-1 and J is TRBJ1-1; 7 bases line up with TRBD1. Germline V gives CDR1 MGHRA, CDR2 YSYEKL. The CDR3 sequence is 15 residues long. V shed 2 bases and J 6 bases; nucleotides not matched to a gene: 9. The CDR3 protein is CASSQHQTGLAEAFF. As DNA, the CDR3 is TGCGCCAGCAGCCAACACCAGACAGGGTTGGCTGAAGCTTTCTTT.